Sequencing of this T cell receptor (beta chain) was carried out in a study of T cells after yellow fever vaccination. Concerning this clonotype: What it binds is not known.

Each CDR3 protein gets one entry after TCRdb re-called the 5' RACE reads with MiXCR. The sample has more than 300,000 distinct CDR3 sequences, roughly 6.8% seen once. Study findings and constraints: Detected again after the booster were most primary-vaccination clones, at approximately 95% CD4 and approximately 85% CD8.

The CDR3 consists of 15 residues. From germline, CDR1 is KGHSH and CDR2 LQKENI. V dropped 3 bases and J dropped 2; count of bases not matched to a gene: 5. The chain joins TRBV18 to TRBJ1-1, with 8 nucleotides matching TRBD1. The input for sequencing was PBMCs, taken roughly seven weeks after the first yellow fever vaccination. The clonotype was recovered from a man younger than 30 who received the YFV17D yellow fever vaccine. In DNA, the CDR3 is TGTGCCAGCTCACCCGACCAGGGGGCCAACACTGAAGCTTTCTTT. It yields the protein CASSPDQGANTEAFF.